The following is a T cell receptor beta chain sequence with its context. This receptor's antigen is unknown. No base quality information exists; no much larger clone differs at one position. The method was the immunoSEQ multiplex PCR assay. Rearranged TCR beta chain sequences were amplified using the hsTCRB Kit according to the manufacturer's protocol. Sequencing of TCRB libraries was carried out on an Illumina MiSeq. Regarding the original processing steps: The proprietary platform of the kit vendor was used for demultiplexing, trimming and gene mapping. TCRdb obtained this table from immuneACCESS and retained in-frame rearrangements with V and J assigned. These tables miss some clones; where compared with another copy, unresolved V genes account for less than half of the shortfall, and the remainder is unexplained. Clone size and V and J calls were adopted from that table, with D and trimming inferred from the DNA. The table for this sample lists roughly 74,000 clones; 75% to 90% of them were counted only once. The ten largest clones represent 0.75% to 0.95% of the sample.

The sample is drawn from a study of a mutant IDH1 vaccine in newly diagnosed glioma (dated by TCRdb to about 2021). Concerning the study at large: Patients were given eight vaccinations, in weeks 1, 3, 5, 7, 11, 15, 19 and 23, which matched visits V03 through V10. Vaccination began 4-6 weeks after radiotherapy alone, or alongside temozolomide cycles in the chemotherapy-containing groups. The 30 to 40 treated patients were roughly 60% male and around 38% female, with a mean age of about 43 years. Before enrollment, patients had received standard therapy of radiotherapy alone, temozolomide alone, or radiochemotherapy with temozolomide; most received the combination. Six visits were used for peripheral blood collection: V03 (baseline), V05, V07, V10, V12 and V13. For exploratory analyses, about two dozen treated patients had longitudinal TCRB deep sequencing done wherever samples were available.

In light of the paper, this sample's time point label describes: week 23, last vaccination. Every vaccine dose consisted of 300 ug of a 20-mer mutant IDH1 peptide in Montanide, administered subcutaneously together with topical imiquimod. All donors had newly diagnosed IDH1-mutant astrocytomas of WHO grade 3 or 4 that showed loss of nuclear ATRX. The samples were drawn from NOA16, a multicentre, single-arm, open-label phase I trial in Germany that tested a mutant IDH1 peptide vaccine in humans for the first time. Genomic DNA for TCRB sequencing was extracted from EDTA blood using the DNeasy Blood and Tissue Kit. The investigation overall reported the following: Vaccine-induced immune responses across multiple MHC alleles were detected in approximately 93% of patients. The authors stated that sample limitations prevented analyses of patient blood samples from being reproduced. Availability determined which PBMC samples were chosen for TCRB deep sequencing. Pseudoprogression seemed to be unrelated to changes in the top peripheral T cell clonotypes found by TCRB sequencing.

The sequence came from a woman between 50 and 59 years old with glioma. Sample: PBMCs, taken from a glioma patient whose treatment included an IDH1 peptide vaccine.

The CDR3 sequence is CASSLGTGAVNTEAFF. The bases read TGCGCCAGCAGCTTGGGGACAGGAGCCGTGAACACTGAAGCTTTCTTT. The receptor chain draws on TRBV5-1 and TRBJ1-1; 7 central bases correspond to TRBD1. The junction shows trimming of 0 bases on V and 0 bases on J, and the gene matches do not reach 5 bases of it. CDR1 and CDR2, per the germline V gene, are SGHRS and YFSETQ. The CDR3 holds 16 amino acids from the cysteine to the phenylalanine. Solely the CDR3 DNA is kept, with 48 bases framed from the first base.